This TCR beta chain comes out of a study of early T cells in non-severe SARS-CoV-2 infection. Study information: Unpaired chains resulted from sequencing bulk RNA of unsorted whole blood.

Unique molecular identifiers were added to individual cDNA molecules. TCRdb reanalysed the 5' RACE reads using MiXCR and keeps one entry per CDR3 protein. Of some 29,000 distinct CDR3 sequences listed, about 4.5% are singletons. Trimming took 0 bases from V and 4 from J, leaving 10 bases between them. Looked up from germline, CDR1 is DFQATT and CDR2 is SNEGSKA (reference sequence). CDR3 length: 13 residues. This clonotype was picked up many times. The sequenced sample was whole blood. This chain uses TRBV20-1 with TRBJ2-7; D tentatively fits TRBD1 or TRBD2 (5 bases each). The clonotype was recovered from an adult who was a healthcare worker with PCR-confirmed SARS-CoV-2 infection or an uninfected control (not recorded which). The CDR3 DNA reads TGCAGTGCTAGAGACGGGGCAGGGTACGAGCAGTACTTC. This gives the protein CSARDGAGYEQYF.